This TCR beta chain was identified during a study of blood T cell repertoires in COVID-19 (dated by TCRdb to between 2020 and 2021). Study-wide context: Samples covering the acute and convalescent phases of COVID-19 were provided by collaborators in the United States, Italy and Spain. Where available, HLA class I and class II types were obtained from metadata supplied by the sample provider rather than from assay-based typing. Deeply sampled blood TCRbeta repertoires from subjects exposed to, actively infected with, or recovered from COVID-19 were included in the dataset. The repertoires were made available in a free public database intended to serve as a resource for research on the immune response to SARS-CoV-2. Samples came from the ongoing ImmuneRACE study (first 160 participants) plus 1,254 subjects from 6 global collaborators. The prospective study material was composed of cDNA or gDNA derived from T cells, B-cell-depleted T cells, or PBMCs. A de-identified subject ID, COVID-19 status, age in years and sex were almost always included in the sample metadata.

TCRbeta CDR3 regions were amplified from genomic DNA by means of the immunoSEQ Assay, a bias-controlled multiplex PCR. In the source study's methods: The number of nucleated cells in each sample was estimated by amplification of reference gene primers within the assay. To quantify the absolute abundance of each unique TCRbeta CDR3 rearrangement, sequence reads were collapsed and filtered. For each sample, productive Simpson clonality was calculated by taking the square root of Simpson's diversity index across productive rearrangements. TCRdb holds this immuneACCESS table with in-frame rearrangements only. Some clones are missing; in checked studies, unresolved V genes explain under half, and the rest has no known cause. V and J calls and clone size come straight from that table; D and trimming were deduced from the DNA. This sample is represented by under 80,000 clones; 85% to 90% of them were singletons. Roughly 6.2% of the sample is in the top ten clones.

What the work shows at the level of the full study, not this receptor alone: The quantity of clinical and demographic metadata differed by source and by participant and was supplied without curation.

About this clone: Its antigen remains undetermined. No much larger clonotype is one base removed from it; base qualities were not supplied.

Whole blood was collected in K2EDTA tubes by collaborating institutions according to the institutions' own protocols. For TCRbeta analysis, collaborators shipped samples in one of three forms: frozen whole blood, isolated PBMCs, or DNA extracted from either of those sample types. The CDR3 covers 17 residues, taking in both the cysteine and the phenylalanine. The only DNA kept is the CDR3, 51 bases in frame from the first base. CDR1 and CDR2 are drawn from the germline V gene (reference sequence): LGHDT, YNNKEL. Trimming removed 0 bases from V and 2 bases from J; the gene matches leave 5 bases unexplained.

The receptor's source is a woman older than 75 with active COVID-19. The chain links TRBV3-1 (or the pseudogene TRBV3-2) with TRBJ2-2; 8 middle bases align to TRBD2. Sequencing was carried out using peripheral blood. The CDR3 reads CASSQDPSGYNTGELFF. The DNA sequence is given as TGTGCCAGCAGCCAAGATCCTAGCGGGTATAACACCGGGGAGCTGTTTTTT.